This T cell receptor (beta chain) derives from a study of blood T cell repertoires in COVID-19. Sequenced by immunoSEQ multiplex PCR; TCRdb stores in-frame clones only, minus some. The table shows 170,000 or so clones, with roughly four fifths occurring only once. V was cut by 4 bases and J by 5 bases, with 12 bases left in between. The germline V gene has CDR1 SGHDT and CDR2 YYEEEE. CDR3 size: 13 residues. Material: peripheral blood. The TCR sequence derives from a woman aged 70-85 years with COVID-19, enrolled during active disease. The gene calls are TRBV5-6 and TRBJ2-5; D is ambiguous. The CDR3 nucleotides are TGTGCCAGCAGCGTCAGAGGCGTCGAGACCCAGTACTTC. This translates into CASSVRGVETQYF.